The 11 T cell receptor beta chains presented below share a single source sample, sequenced in a study of STAT3 mutations in large granular lymphocyte leukemia. Study observations and caveats: In T-cell large granular lymphocyte leukemia, about half of patients showed multiple immunodominant subclonotypes.

Generated by immunoSEQ multiplex PCR, the TCRdb table keeps only in-frame clones and is missing some. The sample consists of 9,000 to 9,500 clones, 85% to 90% of them appearing once. Their specific antigens are unknown. Sequenced input: peripheral blood mononuclear cells. The receptor source for this set is a man aged 80 or over with T-cell large granular lymphocyte leukemia. Some clones in this sample may be carry-over from other donors' samples.

The chain carries TRBV7-8 and TRBJ2-7; the D is unclear. Germline CDR1 and CDR2: SGHVS and FQNEAQ. The CDR3 has 15 residues. Trimming took 4 bases from V and 0 from J, leaving 13 bases between them. The CDR3 DNA reads as TGTGCCAGCAGCTCCCAGGACGGTTTCTCCTACGAGCAGTACTTC. Its protein product is CASSSQDGFSYEQYF.

V and J are TRBV5-1 and TRBJ2-7, with TRBD1 matching 7 bases. Germline lookup yields CDR1 SGHRS and CDR2 YFSETQ. This CDR3 contains 14 residues. Trimming at V came to 0 bases and at J to 2 bases, leaving 2 bases not matched to a gene. CDR3 region: CASSLEGQTYEQYF. Here the CDR3 DNA reads TGCGCCAGCAGCTTGGAGGGACAGACCTACGAGCAGTACTTC.

This clone has only a few counts. The V and J genes are TRBV5-1 and TRBJ1-2; TRBD1 matches at 8 bases. CDR1 is SGHRS and CDR2 is YFSETQ in the germline V gene. Losses at the gene ends were 4 bases for V and 5 bases for J; bases not matched to a gene: 4. This CDR3 has 13 residues. The CDR3 protein is CASSPRTGYGYTF. The DNA of the CDR3 is TGCGCCAGCAGCCCGAGGACAGGGTATGGCTACACCTTC.

The chain couples TRBV18 to TRBJ2-6, with TRBD1 identical over 7 bases. Germline CDR1 reads KGHSH; CDR2 reads LQKENI. The trim removed 1 base at V and 0 bases at J, leaving 6 bases unmatched. The CDR3 is 18 residues long. DNA of the CDR3: TGTGCCAGCTCACCACTGGGACAGCCTAACTCTGGGGCCAACGTCCTGACTTTC. Translating gives CASSPLGQPNSGANVLTF.

V usage is TRBV4-1 and J usage is TRBJ1-3; unclear D gene. Trimming stripped 3 bases from V and 4 bases from J, with 19 bases between. Germline loops: CDR1 MGHRA, CDR2 YSYEKL. This CDR3 has 17 amino acids. CDR3 coding DNA: TGCGCCAGCAGCCACGCCTTAGGTAGAACAAGGGGAAACACCATATATTTT. Residues: CASSHALGRTRGNTIYF.

The J gene is TRBJ1-5, the V gene TRBV10-3; the D gene is possibly TRBD1 (5 bases). Germline V gives CDR1 ENHRY, CDR2 SYGVKD. The CDR3 has 15 amino acids. V shed 6 bases and J shed 4 bases, with 16 bases lying between them. The CDR3 DNA follows: TGTGCCATCAGAGCGCGGGACGGTGATAATCAGCCCCAGCATTTT. This gives the protein CAIRARDGDNQPQHF.

The gene calls are TRBV7-2 and TRBJ2-3; D is unresolved. Trimming cost V 1 base and J 9 bases, with 20 bases left between them. The CDR3 has 16 amino acids. CDR1 is SGHTA and CDR2 is FQGNSA in the germline V gene. This CDR3 is CASSLDGHMGMVTQYF. CDR3 in DNA: TGTGCCAGCAGCTTAGATGGGCACATGGGTATGGTCACGCAGTATTTT.

There are a few counts of this clone. This chain uses TRBV30 with TRBJ1-3; 7 bases are shared with TRBD1. The CDR3 has 15 amino acids. In germline, CDR1 is GTSNPN, CDR2 SVGIG (reference sequence). Trimming took 3 bases from V and 5 from J; bases not matched to a gene: 10. CDR3 protein: CAWSPGQGGRNTIYF. The CDR3 DNA follows: TGTGCCTGGAGCCCCGGTCAGGGGGGCCGAAACACCATATATTTT.

CDR3 protein: CASSRGTLSYEQYF. As DNA, the CDR3 is TGCGCCAGCAGCCGCGGGACACTTTCCTACGAGCAGTACTTC. The chain is built from TRBV10-2 and TRBJ2-7; possibly TRBD1 or TRBD2 for D (6 bases each). Germline V CDR1 and CDR2: WSHSY, SAAADI. The CDR3 has 14 residues. Between the trimmed V and J ends, which lost 6 bases and 1 base, there was a span of 13 bases.

V is TRBV19 and J is TRBJ1-5; weak D call: TRBD1 (5 bases). Germline V lookup: CDR1 LNHDA, CDR2 SQIVND (reference sequence). Trimming pared 6 bases from V and 8 bases from J, leaving 20 bases between. The CDR3 is made up of 15 amino acids. CDR3 amino acids: CASRRGGGKGEPQHF. Here the CDR3 DNA reads TGTGCCAGTAGGCGTGGGGGGGGGAAGGGTGAGCCCCAGCATTTT.

This chain links TRBV5-4 with TRBJ2-5, with 10 positions matching TRBD2. Germline V CDR1 and CDR2: SGHNT, YYREEE (reference sequence). This CDR3 region has 16 residues. The V segment lost 0 bases and the J segment 4 bases; nucleotides outside the gene matches: 6. CDR3 nucleotides: TGTGCCAGCAGCTTGGAGCGGGGGGGGTACTTAGAGACCCAGTACTTC. Translated, it gives CASSLERGGYLETQYF.